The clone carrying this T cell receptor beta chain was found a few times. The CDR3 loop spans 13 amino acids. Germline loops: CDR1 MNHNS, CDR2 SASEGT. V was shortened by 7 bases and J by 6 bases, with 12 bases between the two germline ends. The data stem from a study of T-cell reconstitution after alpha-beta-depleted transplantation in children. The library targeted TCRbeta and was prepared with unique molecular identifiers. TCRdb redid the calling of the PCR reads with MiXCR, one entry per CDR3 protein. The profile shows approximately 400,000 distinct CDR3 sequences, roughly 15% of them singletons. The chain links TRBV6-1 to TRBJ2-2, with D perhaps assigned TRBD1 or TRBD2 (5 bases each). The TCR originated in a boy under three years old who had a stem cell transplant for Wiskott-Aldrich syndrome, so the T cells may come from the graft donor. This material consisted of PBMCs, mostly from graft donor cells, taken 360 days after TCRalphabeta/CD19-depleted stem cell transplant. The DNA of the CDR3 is TGTGCCAGCAACCGAAGAGGGGCCGGGGAGCTGTTTTTT. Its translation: CASNRRGAGELFF.